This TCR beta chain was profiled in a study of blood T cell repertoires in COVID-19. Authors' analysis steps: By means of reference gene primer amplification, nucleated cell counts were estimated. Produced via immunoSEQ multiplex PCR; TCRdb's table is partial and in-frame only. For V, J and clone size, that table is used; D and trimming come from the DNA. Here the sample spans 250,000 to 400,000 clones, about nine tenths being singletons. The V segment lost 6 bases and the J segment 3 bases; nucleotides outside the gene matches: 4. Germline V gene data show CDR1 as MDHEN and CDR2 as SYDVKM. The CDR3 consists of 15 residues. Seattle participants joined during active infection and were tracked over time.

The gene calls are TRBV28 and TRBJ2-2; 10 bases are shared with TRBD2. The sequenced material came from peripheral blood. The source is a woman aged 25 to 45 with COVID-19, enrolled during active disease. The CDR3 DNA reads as TGTGCCAGCAGATTTAGCGGGGGGTACACCGGGGAGCTGTTTTTT. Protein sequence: CASRFSGGYTGELFF.